This T cell receptor (beta chain) was found in a study of Graves' ophthalmopathy and Graves' hyperthyroidism. Study-wide findings and caveats: Ophthalmopathy progression cases were predicted by the model with 70.59% sensitivity and approximately 74% specificity. Blood was where most expanded thyroid clonotypes above 0.001 frequency also turned up.

The V segment lost 1 base and the J segment 4 bases; nucleotides outside the gene matches: 9. The CDR3 contains 16 residues. Germline-derived CDR1 and CDR2 are SEHNR and FQNEAQ (reference sequence). In its sample, this clonotype was seen once. The antigen is unknown. Exclusion applied to patients with other autoimmune diseases, uncontrolled infections, pregnancy or lactation. Serum thyroxine and TRAb, along with clinical symptoms, thyroid ultrasound and orbital computed tomography, were what diagnosis relied on. CDR3 regions of TCR beta were amplified from RNA transcripts. An opening RT-PCR round employed HTBI primers and preceded a second-round multiplex PCR. MiXCR, run by TCRdb on the multiplex PCR reads, gives a single entry per CDR3 protein. The repertoire holds about 240,000 distinct CDR3 sequences, with 45% as singletons.

The V and J genes are TRBV7-9 and TRBJ2-5, with 7 positions matching TRBD2. Sequenced material: peripheral blood. This receptor was taken from an adult man with Graves' ophthalmopathy. CDR3 region: CASSLGILADRETQYF. The CDR3, as DNA: TGTGCCAGCAGCTTAGGGATCCTAGCGGATAGAGAGACCCAGTACTTC.